This TCR beta chain was observed in a study of vaccination effects on CD4 cells after COVID-19 (dated by TCRdb to the early 2020s). As for the study more broadly: In the ViraFEST assay, PBMC were stimulated with viral peptide pools, and TCR sequencing was then used to find antigen-specific CD4+ T cell clonotypes based on their expansion. Each participant received two doses of an mRNA SARS-CoV-2 vaccine, either BNT162b2 or mRNA-1273. The study compared SARS-CoV-2 spike-specific CD4+ TCR repertoires before and after mRNA vaccination in COVID-19 convalescent patients and infection-naive vaccine recipients. Each well held fewer than 2.5 million PBMC cultured in IMDM containing approximately 5.3% human AB serum, roughly 9.9 IU/ml IL-2 and gentamicin, along with around 11 ug/ml peptides. In the study, cultures from other donors were sequenced using the Oncomine TCR Beta short-read assay on an Illumina iSeq 100. The full study included roughly 11 COVID-19 convalescent patients and several SARS-CoV-2-naive healthy vaccine recipients. Study-level results and caveats: In healthy vaccine recipients, vaccine-induced clones were almost all SARS-CoV-2 mono-reactive, with only 1 of 255 being cross-reactive with common cold coronaviruses. Marked clonal contraction was observed in both infection-induced and vaccine-induced clones at late post-vaccination timepoints, consistent with waning T cell responses. The study was limited by a small number of convalescent patients, and early post-infection timepoints were lacking.

After roughly 11 days of culture, CD4+ T cells were isolated with the EasySep CD4+ T cell isolation kit. Healthy vaccine recipients had no prior SARS-CoV-2 infection, confirmed by negative nucleocapsid antibodies before and after vaccination. On days 3 and 7, half of the culture medium was replaced with fresh IL-2-containing medium. Unless otherwise noted, each peptide stimulation condition was cultured in triplicate wells. PBMC were separated from whole blood using Ficoll-Paque Plus gradient centrifugation and were then either cryopreserved at -140C or used fresh. Genomic DNA was extracted from cultured CD4+ T cells with the QIAamp micro DNA kit. The germline V gene provides CDR1 SGHTA and CDR2 FQGNSA. V lost 5 bases and J lost 0 bases; the stretch between them is 10 bases long. The CDR3 sequence holds 14 residues, the cysteine and phenylalanine included. Only the CDR3 DNA stays, 42 bases, in frame from base 1.

Note on this clone: Its cognate antigen has yet to be identified. No qualities accompany the bases; no much larger clone lies one base away.

The library was made by the immunoSEQ multiplex PCR assay. DNA from the cultured, isolated CD4+ T cells was subjected to TCR beta CDR3 sequencing. The original pipeline was this. The analysis removed non-productive TCR sequences, trimmed reads to the CDR3 region, and retained only CDR3s that were 7 or more amino acids long. The MANAFEST web app was used to pick out antigen-specific clonotypes by comparing their expansion in peptide wells with that in reference cultures. To count as positive, a clone had to show expansion at FDR<0.05 compared with the reference and with all other wells, an odds ratio above 5, and a frequency above 0.1% in two replicate wells. Cross-reactive clonotypes were defined as significantly expanded in SARS-CoV-2 spike wells and in at least one common cold coronavirus spike condition. Levenshtein distance calculated with the stringdist R package was used to assess CDR3 similarity, and unrooted trees were constructed with ape in R 3.6.1. TCRdb took over this immuneACCESS table, retaining in-frame rearrangements with V and J assigned. Such tables are incomplete; in checked studies, under half of the missing clones stem from an unresolved V gene, and the remainder is unexplained. From that table come the V and J calls and clone size; the DNA was used to work out D and trimming. This sample gives approximately 37,000 clones in total; roughly 74% of them show up just once. 2.5% to 3.5% of the sample belongs to the ten largest clones.

The source is a human donor who received a COVID-19 vaccine. The chain is made from TRBV7-2 and TRBJ1-2, with a tentative D gene TRBD1 over 6 matching bases. Sequences were derived from CD4+ T cells from PBMCs cultured without peptide, sampled before COVID-19 vaccination. The CDR3 reads CASSTRQANYGYTF. DNA sequence: TGTGCCAGCAGCACCCGACAGGCTAACTATGGCTACACCTTC.